The 21 T cell receptor beta chains given below trace back to one sample, sequenced in a study of blood T cell repertoires in COVID-19. The data were produced by immunoSEQ multiplex PCR, yet TCRdb's version contains in-frame clones alone and is incomplete. Among roughly 250,000 clones listed, approximately 86% were seen once. The sequencing input was PBMCs or T cells enriched from blood (not recorded which). These receptors came from a woman aged 40 to 50 with acute COVID-19.

V gene TRBV6-5 combines with J gene TRBJ2-2; TRBD2 is a possible D gene (5 bases). CDR1 is MNHEY, CDR2 SVGAGI, per germline. With 3 bases removed from V and 1 base from J, the gap between germline ends came to 9 bases. The CDR3 runs 15 residues. The CDR3 DNA reads as TGTGCCAGCAGTTATGGACGGGGGAACACCGGGGAGCTGTTTTTT. Translation gives CASSYGRGNTGELFF.

The genes are TRBV2 and TRBJ2-4, with 9 bases identical to TRBD1. The CDR3 totals 14 residues. CDR1 is SNHLY and CDR2 is FYNNEI in the germline V gene. V lost 4 bases, J lost 8 bases, and 6 bases stayed unmatched. The chain's CDR3 is CASSALQGADIQYF. CDR3 DNA sequence: TGTGCCAGCAGTGCTCTACAGGGGGCAGACATTCAGTACTTC.

This chain links TRBV6-5 with TRBJ1-5; no clear D. Per germline, CDR1 MNHEY and CDR2 SVGAGI. The V end was cut by 8 bases, the J end by 0 bases, with 8 bases between. This CDR3 has 13 amino acids. CDR3 sequence reads: CASERDSNQPQHF. As DNA, the CDR3 is TGTGCCAGCGAGAGGGATAGCAATCAGCCCCAGCATTTT.

V is TRBV11-3 and J is TRBJ2-7; no clear D. The ends were cut back, 0 bases at V and 3 bases at J, with 3 bases in the middle. Germline V gene lookup returns CDR1 SGHNT and CDR2 YENEEA. The CDR3 sequence is 12 residues long. The CDR3 coding sequence is TGTGCCAGCAGCTTAGATAACTACGAGCAGTACTTC. It encodes CASSLDNYEQYF. Filled out from reference TRBV11-3 and TRBJ2-7, the complete variable domain reads EAGVVQSPRYKIIEKKQPVAFWCNPISGHNTLYWYLQNLGQGPELLIRYENEEAVDDSQLPKDRFSAERLKGVDSTLKIQPAELGDSAVYLCASSLDNYEQYFGPGTRLTVT.

Only one count was recorded for this clone. V is TRBV28 and J is TRBJ1-5; 8 bases match TRBD1. The CDR3 totals 16 residues. Germline lookup yields CDR1 MDHEN and CDR2 SYDVKM. Trimming at V came to 4 bases and at J to 1 base, leaving 6 bases not matched to a gene. The CDR3 DNA reads TGTGCCAGCAGTTCCAGGGGGCGCGGAAGCAATCAGCCCCAGCATTTT. Residues: CASSSRGRGSNQPQHF.

The rearrangement links TRBV7-8 to TRBJ2-1, with 9 bases matching TRBD2. After removal of 1 base from V and 9 bases from J, the junction contained 7 bases not matched to a gene. The germline CDR1 and CDR2 sequences are SGHVS and FQNEAQ. The CDR3 is 15 amino acids. The CDR3 is CASSLVRGGGGEQFF. The CDR3 nucleotides are TGTGCCAGCAGCTTAGTTCGCGGGGGGGGCGGTGAGCAGTTCTTC.

The chain uses TRBV5-6 and TRBJ1-2, with TRBD1 identical over 9 bases. The CDR3 covers 16 residues. Germline V gene data show CDR1 as SGHDT and CDR2 as YYEEEE. V was pared by 0 bases and J by 7 bases, with 10 bases of the junction left unmatched. The CDR3 reads CASSLDETGTGLGYTF. DNA of the CDR3: TGTGCCAGCAGCTTGGATGAAACCGGGACAGGGCTTGGCTACACCTTC.

The chain is built from TRBV4-2 and TRBJ2-1; 12 bases match TRBD2. The CDR3 loop spans 18 amino acids. The V gene end was trimmed by 1 base and the J gene end by 3 bases; junction bases not matched to a gene: 7. Germline V gene lookup returns CDR1 LGHNA and CDR2 YNFKEQ. The CDR3 loop is CASSQGSTSGRIYNEQFF. CDR3 nucleotides: TGTGCCAGCAGCCAAGGTTCAACTAGCGGGAGGATCTACAATGAGCAGTTCTTC.

This clone has just one count. The V gene is TRBV3-1 (or the pseudogene TRBV3-2), the J gene TRBJ1-1, with 8 positions matching TRBD1. Trimming removed 6 bases from V and 5 bases from J; junction bases left unmatched: 17. Germline CDR1 is LGHDT and CDR2 is YNNKEL (reference sequence). CDR3 length: 17 residues. CDR3: CASREDREYQRSTEAFF. The CDR3 DNA sequence: TGTGCCAGCAGAGAGGACAGGGAATATCAGAGGAGTACTGAAGCTTTCTTT.

This chain links TRBV7-2 with TRBJ2-3, with D perhaps matching TRBD2 (6 bases). V was cut by 1 base and J by 2 bases, with 13 bases left in between. Germline V lookup: CDR1 SGHTA, CDR2 FQGNSA. This CDR3 has 16 residues. CDR3 region: CASSLVEAGPTDTQYF. DNA for the CDR3: TGTGCCAGCAGCTTAGTCGAGGCGGGGCCCACAGATACGCAGTATTTT.

The chain joins TRBV3-1 (or the pseudogene TRBV3-2) to TRBJ2-3, with D hard to call. Germline assignment: CDR1 LGHDT and CDR2 YNNKEL (reference sequence). The V gene lost 6 bases and the J gene lost 4 bases, with 11 bases spanning the gap. The CDR3 has 13 amino acids. The CDR3: CASRTGSSDTQYF. The CDR3, as DNA: TGTGCCAGCAGAACCGGGTCCTCAGATACGCAGTATTTT.

V usage is TRBV11-3 and J usage is TRBJ1-6; 8 bases are shared with TRBD1. Germline V CDR1 and CDR2: SGHNT, YENEEA. This CDR3 is built from 15 residues. J gave up 8 bases and V 1 base, and 4 bases lay outside the gene matches. The CDR3 DNA follows: TGTGCCAGCAGCTTAGGGTCAGGGGGCGATTCACCCCTCCACTTT. The encoded protein is CASSLGSGGDSPLHF.

The chain has TRBV18 and TRBJ1-6; D is undetermined. The CDR3 length is 16 residues. Germline CDR1 KGHSH, CDR2 LQKENI. Trimming took 5 bases from V and 8 from J, leaving 19 bases between them. The CDR3 coding sequence is TGTGCCAGCTCATCAGGAGGCAGCCCTATGCATTCACCCCTCCACTTT. This codes for CASSSGGSPMHSPLHF.

This chain links TRBV25-1 with TRBJ2-5, with 8 bases that match TRBD2. The CDR3 contains 18 residues. Losses at the gene ends were 3 bases for V and 2 bases for J; bases not matched to a gene: 14. CDR1 and CDR2 from the germline V gene are MGHDK and SYGVNS. The CDR3 DNA follows: TGTGCCAGCAGTGATAGGCCGGGAAAACTAGCGGCACAAGAGACCCAGTACTTC. It yields the protein CASSDRPGKLAAQETQYF.

In DNA form, the CDR3 reads TGTGCCAGCAGCTTAGGGACAGGGGGACAAGAGACCCAGTACTTC. Its protein product is CASSLGTGGQETQYF. This chain joins TRBV11-2 and TRBJ2-5, with 10 bases identical to TRBD1. The germline V gene encodes CDR1 SGHAT and CDR2 FQNNGV. The J segment lost 2 bases and the V segment lost 1 base, leaving 1 base of the junction unmatched. The CDR3 covers 15 residues.

This clone is a singleton in its sample. V is TRBV23-1 and J is TRBJ2-5; TRBD1 aligns across 7 bases. Being an ORF, TRBV23-1 has a function that is uncertain. V dropped 3 bases and J dropped 2; count of bases not matched to a gene: 9. The CDR3 extends over 16 amino acids. The CDR3 protein is CASSHTGQQKQETQYF. The CDR3 region has the DNA TGCGCCAGCAGTCATACGGGACAGCAGAAACAAGAGACCCAGTACTTC.

The chain is built from TRBV2 and TRBJ2-3, with 9 nucleotides matching TRBD2. This CDR3 spans 17 amino acids. Germline trimming cut 7 bases from V and 0 bases from J; bases unmatched to any gene: 11. Germline loops: CDR1 SNHLY, CDR2 FYNNEI. The CDR3 here is CASTRPTSGDSTDTQYF. The CDR3 nucleotides read TGTGCCAGCACCCGTCCGACTAGCGGAGACAGCACAGATACGCAGTATTTT. The variable domain in full, with the rest retrieved from reference TRBV2 and TRBJ2-3, is EPEVTQTPSHQVTQMGQEVILRCVPISNHLYFYWYRQILGQKVEFLVSFYNNEISEKSEIFDDQFSVERPDGSNFTLKIRSTKLEDSAMYFCASTRPTSGDSTDTQYFGPGTRLTVL.

The chain links TRBV12-2 to TRBJ1-5. TRBV12-2 is given as a pseudogene. The CDR3 totals 17 residues. The CDR3 DNA reads TGTGCAAGTCGCTTACGGGGGGCTTTATCTCTCAAGCAGCCCCAGCATTTT. It yields the protein CASRLRGALSLKQPQHF.

The chain employs TRBV29-1 and TRBJ2-5; the match to TRBD2 covers 13 bases. The CDR3 contains 15 residues. Germline V gene lookup returns CDR1 SQVTM and CDR2 ANQGSEA. J lost 4 bases, V lost 1 base, and 3 bases had no gene match. DNA for the CDR3: TGCAGCGTTGAAGGGACTAGCGGGAGAGGAGAGACCCAGTACTTC. It is translated as CSVEGTSGRGETQYF.

A single count supports this clone. V is TRBV18 and J is TRBJ2-5; D is ambiguous. The V gene's germline CDR1 is KGHSH and CDR2 LQKENI. The CDR3 consists of 15 residues. The germline V and J ends were trimmed by 1 base and 2 bases, with 11 bases remaining between them. In nucleotides, the CDR3 is TGTGCCAGCTCACCACTTTCCGGAGAACAAGAGACCCAGTACTTC. Protein product: CASSPLSGEQETQYF.

This clone was counted between two and nine times. The rearrangement joins TRBV12-3 or TRBV12-4 to TRBJ1-2; TRBD1 agrees at 9 bases. V trimming: 10 bases; J trimming: 8 bases; junction bases outside the gene matches: 8. The CDR3 extends over 12 amino acids. CDR3 in amino acids: CATSYRGLGYTF. CDR3 nucleotides: TGTGCCACCTCCTACAGGGGGCTAGGCTACACCTTC.